The clone carrying this T cell receptor (beta chain) has only a few counts. Its antigen is still unknown. CDR3 length: 17 amino acids. The germline CDR1 and CDR2 sequences are KGHSH and LQKENI. The V segment lost 3 bases and the J segment 0 bases; nucleotides outside the gene matches: 2. The entirety of the isolated RNA underwent reverse transcription, so expressed TCRB transcripts were sequenced. Profiling relied on immunoSEQ multiplex PCR, and the TCRdb table lists in-frame clones only, not all of them. Among fewer than 400,000 clones listed, roughly a tenth were seen once. These data belong to a study of beta chain features in type 1 diabetes. Study-wide results and caveats: All four CD4+ subsets from Type 1 diabetes patients carried moderately but significantly shorter TCRB CDR3s.

On average, the one heparinised blood draw given by each donor was around 110 mL. Sequencing was done on a sample of central memory CD4+ T cells from blood. The gene calls are TRBV18 and TRBJ2-2; 12 bases map to TRBD1. This clonotype originated in a man in his thirties or forties with type 1 diabetes. CDR3 loop: CASSPGTGGPNTGELFF. In DNA form, the CDR3 reads TGTGCCAGCTCACCCGGGACAGGGGGCCCGAACACCGGGGAGCTGTTTTTT.